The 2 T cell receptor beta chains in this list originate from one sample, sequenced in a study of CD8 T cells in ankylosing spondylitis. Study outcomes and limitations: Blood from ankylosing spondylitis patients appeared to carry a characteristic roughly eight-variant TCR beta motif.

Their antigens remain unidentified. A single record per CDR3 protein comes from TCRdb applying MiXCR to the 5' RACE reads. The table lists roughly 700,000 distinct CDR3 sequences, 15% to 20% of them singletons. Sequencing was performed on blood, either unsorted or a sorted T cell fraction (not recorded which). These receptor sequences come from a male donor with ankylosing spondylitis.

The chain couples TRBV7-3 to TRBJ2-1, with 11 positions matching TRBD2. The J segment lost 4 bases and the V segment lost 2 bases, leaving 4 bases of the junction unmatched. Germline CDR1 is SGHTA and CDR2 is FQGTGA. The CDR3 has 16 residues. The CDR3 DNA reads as TGTGCCAGCAGCTTAGGTGCTAGCGGGGGGTACAATGAGCAGTTCTTC. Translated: CASSLGASGGYNEQFF.

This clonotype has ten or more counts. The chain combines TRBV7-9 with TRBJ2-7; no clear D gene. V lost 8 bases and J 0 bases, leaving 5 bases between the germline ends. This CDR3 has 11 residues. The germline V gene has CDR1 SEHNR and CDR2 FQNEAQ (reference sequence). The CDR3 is CASGRSYEQYF. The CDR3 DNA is TGTGCCAGCGGGCGCTCCTACGAGCAGTACTTC.